This T cell receptor beta chain is drawn from a study of OX40 agonist ivuxolimab in advanced cancers. Using immunoSEQ multiplex PCR, the repertoire was profiled, and TCRdb retains in-frame clones only, with some absent. The data contain roughly 100,000 clones, about nine tenths of them singletons. The V end was cut by 6 bases, the J end by 0 bases, with 11 bases between. Germline CDR1 MGHRA, CDR2 YSYEKL. The CDR3 totals 15 residues. The chain links TRBV4-1 to TRBJ2-2, with D tentatively TRBD2 (5 bases). Sequences were derived from CD4+ or CD8+ T cells sorted from blood, sampled in a trial of the OX40 agonist ivuxolimab. This sequence was found in an adult with an advanced solid tumor such as melanoma, head and neck, liver or kidney cancer. The CDR3 coding sequence is TGCGCCAGCAGTGAAGGAGGAACGAACACCGGGGAGCTGTTTTTT. This codes for CASSEGGTNTGELFF.